This T cell receptor (beta chain) is drawn from a study of T cells in Graves' hyperthyroidism and ophthalmopathy. The CDR3 is 13 residues long. Germline values: CDR1 MDHEN, CDR2 SYDVKM. Trimming removed 5 bases at V and 8 bases at J, with 15 bases between. TCR beta CDR3 regions were amplified from RNA. Carried out on the TCR CDR3, a first-round RT-PCR used the HTBI primer set. TCRdb used MiXCR to reprocess the multiplex PCR reads, holding one entry per CDR3 protein. The sample carries hundreds of thousands of distinct CDR3 sequences, more than 15% recorded once. The rearrangement joins TRBV28 to TRBJ1-2; D is uncertain. The sequencing sample was made of blood. This TCR was recovered from a middle-aged woman with Graves' ophthalmopathy. The CDR3 loop reads CASSPDGRYGYTF. In DNA form, the CDR3 reads TGTGCCAGCAGTCCCGACGGACGTTACGGCTACACCTTC.